This T cell receptor (beta chain) originates from a study of human T cells and chemical hapten exposure. This sample's time point: pre-sensitization, week 0. Treatment: therapeutic diphenylcyclopropenone sensitization with weekly scalp DPC. This clonotype was picked up a small number of times. The antigen is unknown. Study-level results: Donor immune responses may differ from healthy people's, since all donors had alopecia.

The CDR3 covers 13 residues. V lost 2 bases and J 9 bases, leaving 11 bases between the germline ends. Germline CDR1 reads PRHDT; CDR2 reads FYEKMQ (reference sequence). TCRdb re-called the RACE reads with MiXCR, one entry per CDR3 protein. The sample lists under 400,000 distinct CDR3 sequences; approximately 5.1% were seen once. This TCR came from a woman aged 50 to 60 with alopecia areata. Some clones in this sample may be carry-over from other donors' samples. The material sequenced was whole blood, taken in connection with sensitization to the hapten diphenylcyclopropenone (DPC). The genes are TRBV13 and TRBJ2-1; TRBD2 might be the D (5 bases). CDR3 residues: CASSLLEGGEQFF. In DNA form, the CDR3 reads TGTGCCAGCAGCTTATTGGAAGGAGGTGAGCAGTTCTTC.